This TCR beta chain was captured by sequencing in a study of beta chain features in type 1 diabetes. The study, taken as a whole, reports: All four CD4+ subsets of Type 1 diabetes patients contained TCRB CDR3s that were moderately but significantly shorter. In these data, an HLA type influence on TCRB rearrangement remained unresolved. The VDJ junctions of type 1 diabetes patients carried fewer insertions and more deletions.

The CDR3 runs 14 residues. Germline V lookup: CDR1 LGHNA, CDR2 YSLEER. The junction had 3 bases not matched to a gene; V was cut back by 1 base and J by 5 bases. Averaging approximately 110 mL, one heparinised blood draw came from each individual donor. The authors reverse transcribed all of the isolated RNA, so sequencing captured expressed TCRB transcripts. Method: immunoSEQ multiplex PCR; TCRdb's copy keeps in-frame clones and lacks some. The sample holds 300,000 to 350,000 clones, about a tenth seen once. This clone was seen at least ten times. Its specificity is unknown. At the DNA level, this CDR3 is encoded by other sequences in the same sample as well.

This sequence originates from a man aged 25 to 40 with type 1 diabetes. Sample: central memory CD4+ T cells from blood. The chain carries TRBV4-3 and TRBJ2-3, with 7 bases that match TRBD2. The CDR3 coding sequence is TGCGCCAGCAGCCAAGGCGGGGGTCAAGATACGCAGTATTTT. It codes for CASSQGGGQDTQYF.